The T cell receptor (beta chain) under discussion was sequenced for a study of blood T cells in healthy people across ages. Findings and limits, study-wide: Observed TCR beta diversity per million T cells went down as age went up. This fall followed a roughly linear course with age.

There are many counts of this clonotype. Its specificity is not known. Sample-barcoded 5' priming and a J-beta primer mix drove a second PCR of roughly 7 to 11 cycles. MiXCR was run by TCRdb on the 5' RACE reads, yielding one entry per CDR3 protein. The profile shows approximately 960,000 distinct CDR3 sequences, roughly 28% of them singletons. The donors, healthy Caucasians from Russia, were aged roughly 6 to 90. The same sample was also studied in work on T cells of mothers and their children. From that study: The people who donated were three healthy Caucasian mothers and their six children. The study found slightly higher but non-significant overlap in related versus unrelated mother-child pairs.

The TCR sequence derives from a middle-aged woman in good health. Sequencing was done on a sample of blood.

CDR3 sequence: CASSRTGGYNEQFF. The DNA for the CDR3 is TGCGCCAGCAGCCGGACAGGGGGGTACAATGAGCAGTTCTTC. The chain recombines TRBV4-1 with TRBJ2-1; 10 bases agree with TRBD1. With 4 bases clipped from V and 4 bases from J, the junction kept 1 base outside the gene matches. Germline assignment: CDR1 MGHRA and CDR2 YSYEKL. The CDR3 contains 14 residues.